Presented here are 28 T cell receptor beta chains from one specimen sequenced in a study of regulatory T cells in long-lasting Graves disease. Time point here: newly diagnosed GD, antithyroid drugs for less than 3 months. PBMCs were the source of the RNA used for TCR sequencing. In building TCR beta libraries, iRepertoire HTBI primers were used together with Arm-PCR of CDR3 regions. Each CDR3 protein gets one entry after TCRdb re-called the multiplex PCR reads with MiXCR. This sample has hundreds of thousands of distinct CDR3 sequences; about 15% occur once, and the top ten carry about 10%. This sample also appeared in a second study, on T cells in Graves' hyperthyroidism and ophthalmopathy.

The sample here was peripheral blood mononuclear cells (PBMCs), taken at new diagnosis, from a patient treated with antithyroid drugs. All receptors come from a woman aged 30 to 39 with Graves disease.

This clonotype showed up many times. This chain uses TRBV20-1 with TRBJ2-3; 11 bases fit TRBD2. CDR1 is DFQATT and CDR2 is SNEGSKA in the germline V gene (reference sequence). The junction had 8 bases not matched to a gene; V was cut back by 0 bases and J by 0 bases. The CDR3 is made up of 18 amino acids. The CDR3 reads CSARDQTSGVWSTDTQYF. DNA of the CDR3: TGCAGTGCTAGAGATCAGACTAGCGGGGTTTGGAGCACAGATACGCAGTATTTT.

This clonotype was counted ten times or more. The chain recombines TRBV7-8 with TRBJ1-3, with a tentative D call TRBD1 (6 bases). CDR1 is SGHVS and CDR2 is FQNEAQ in the germline V gene. CDR3 length: 17 amino acids. The ends were cut back, 2 bases at V and 2 bases at J, with 16 bases in the middle. The CDR3: CASSLFPFRTAGNTIYF. CDR3 nucleotide sequence: TGTGCCAGCAGCTTATTCCCATTCCGGACAGCTGGAAACACCATATATTTT.

This clonotype showed up just a few times. Written as DNA, the CDR3 is TGTGCCAGCAGCTCCTCGTATACCTCTCCCTACAATGAGCAGTTCTTC. Translated: CASSSSYTSPYNEQFF. The chain carries TRBV11-3 and TRBJ2-1; D remains unclear. Trimming shortened V by 4 bases and J by 2 bases, and 15 bases separated the two germline ends. CDR3 length equals 16 residues. Germline V lookup: CDR1 SGHNT, CDR2 YENEEA.

This clonotype appeared a few times. This chain joins TRBV19 and TRBJ2-3; either TRBD1 or TRBD2 may supply D (5 bases each). The CDR3 runs to 14 residues. Trimming took off 10 bases at V and 0 bases at J, with 14 bases between the two ends. Germline V lookup: CDR1 LNHDA, CDR2 SQIVND (reference sequence). In DNA form, the CDR3 reads TGTGCCACCCGCCGGGACCAAAGCACAGATACGCAGTATTTT. It specifies CATRRDQSTDTQYF.

This clonotype showed up many times. J is TRBJ1-6 and V is TRBV7-8; perhaps TRBD1 as D (5 bases). V lost 6 bases, J lost 7 bases, and 13 bases lay in between. The germline CDR1 and CDR2 sequences are SGHVS and FQNEAQ. This CDR3 has 14 amino acids. As DNA, the CDR3 is TGTGCCAGCAGGAACAGGTTTTCCAATTCACCCCTCCACTTT. Translation: CASRNRFSNSPLHF.

This clonotype was found many times. The J gene is TRBJ2-7, the V gene TRBV6-1, with TRBD2 matching over 11 bases. V gave up 6 bases and J gave up 7 bases; unmatched junction bases: 8. CDR1 is MNHNS, CDR2 SASEGT, per germline. CDR3 size: 14 residues. The CDR3 spells CASSQLAGGGEQYF. As DNA, the CDR3 is TGTGCCAGCAGCCAGCTAGCGGGAGGAGGGGAGCAGTACTTC.

This clonotype turned up a few times. The chain links TRBV20-1 to TRBJ2-1; tentatively, D is TRBD2 (6 bases). The germline gives CDR1 DFQATT, CDR2 SNEGSKA (reference sequence). V lost 7 bases to trimming and J lost 0 bases, with 22 bases between them. The CDR3 extends over 17 amino acids. The CDR3, as DNA: TGCAGTGATATTGGGCGGGAAACTATGAGCTCCTACAATGAGCAGTTCTTC. It encodes CSDIGRETMSSYNEQFF.

This clonotype was counted ten times or more. CDR3 residues: CASSFLDRYNEQFF. The CDR3 nucleotides are TGTGCCAGCAGTTTTCTGGACAGATACAATGAGCAGTTCTTC. The chain combines TRBV28 with TRBJ2-1; TRBD1 is a possible D gene (6 bases). The CDR3 loop spans 14 amino acids. Germline CDR1 reads MDHEN; CDR2 reads SYDVKM. Trimming took 3 bases from V and 4 from J, leaving 10 bases between them.

The chain combines TRBV5-1 with TRBJ2-7; a possible D gene is TRBD2 (5 bases). V dropped 1 base and J dropped 5 bases, with 13 bases sitting between them. Germline-derived CDR1 and CDR2 are SGHRS and YFSETQ. This CDR3 region has 14 residues. This CDR3 reads CASSLRVGGDEQYF. As DNA, the CDR3 is TGCGCCAGCAGCTTGAGGGTCGGAGGTGACGAGCAGTACTTC.

This clonotype was recorded at least ten times. The V gene is TRBV28, the J gene TRBJ2-7, with 9 bases identical to TRBD1. Trimming cost V 6 bases and J 4 bases; bases outside gene matches: 10. This CDR3 region has 15 residues. CDR1 and CDR2 from the germline V gene are MDHEN and SYDVKM. DNA for the CDR3: TGTGCCAGCAGACCAACAGGGGGCGCTGCTTACGAGCAGTACTTC. Translation gives CASRPTGGAAYEQYF. Using reference TRBV28 and TRBJ2-7 for the parts outside the CDR3, the full variable domain is DVKVTQSSRYLVKRTGEKVFLECVQDMDHENMFWYRQDPGLGLRLIYFSYDVKMKEKGDIPEGYSVSREKKERFSLILESASTNQTSMYLCASRPTGGAAYEQYFGPGTRLTVT.

Notes on this clonotype: This sequence may be a read error, since a much larger clone differs from it by one base. The chain combines TRBV27 with TRBJ1-5; D might be TRBD1 (5 bases). CDR1 and CDR2 from the germline V gene are MNHEY and SMNVEV (reference sequence). The CDR3 consists of 16 residues. V lost 2 bases and J lost 4, with 15 bases in between. CDR3 sequence reads: CASSLDSVGGNQPQHF. CDR3 bases: TGTGCCAGCAGTTTAGATTCCGTGGGGGGTAATCAGCCCCAGCATTTT.

In DNA, the CDR3 is TGTGCCAGCAGCTCGGGACAGGGGCATGAAAAACTGTTTTTT. This gives the protein CASSSGQGHEKLFF. This sequence joins TRBV27 and TRBJ1-4; 10 bases align to TRBD1. V lost 6 bases, J lost 6 bases, and 4 bases stayed unmatched. The CDR3 runs 14 residues. CDR1 is MNHEY and CDR2 is SMNVEV in the germline V gene (reference sequence).

Many counts were recorded for this clonotype. The chain has TRBV12-3 or TRBV12-4 and TRBJ1-5; D gene ambiguous. The CDR3 runs 15 residues. With 6 bases removed from V and 4 bases from J, the gap between germline ends came to 16 bases. CDR3 in amino acids: CASSPGWQANQPQHF. The CDR3 coding sequence is TGTGCCAGCAGCCCCGGGTGGCAGGCTAATCAGCCCCAGCATTTT.

This clonotype occurred many times. The rearrangement uses TRBV3-1 and TRBJ1-1; 7 bases align to TRBD1. Germline loops: CDR1 LGHDT, CDR2 YNNKEL (reference sequence). The CDR3 loop spans 16 amino acids. V gave up 0 bases and J gave up 0 bases; unmatched junction bases: 4. The CDR3 sequence: CASSQDLRGMNTEAFF. CDR3 nucleotide sequence: TGTGCCAGCAGCCAAGATCTCAGGGGGATGAACACTGAAGCTTTCTTT.

This clonotype was seen at least ten times. The chain is built from TRBV25-1 and TRBJ2-5; D might be TRBD1 or TRBD2, each matching 6 bases. Trimming removed 2 bases from V and 2 bases from J, with 12 bases in between. CDR1 and CDR2 (germline): MGHDK, SYGVNS. The CDR3 runs to 15 residues. CDR3 nucleotides: TGTGCCAGCAGTGAAGAGGGGGGCCTTCAAGAGACCCAGTACTTC. It yields the protein CASSEEGGLQETQYF.

This clonotype was found a few times. With a much larger clone just one base away, this may be a read error. The V and J genes are TRBV3-1 and TRBJ1-5; maybe TRBD1 (6 bases). The CDR3 is made up of 14 amino acids. Trimming removed 5 bases from V and 6 bases from J, with 14 bases in between. The germline gives CDR1 LGHDT, CDR2 YNNKEL (reference sequence). CDR3 nucleotides: TGTGCCAGCAGCGCCTCAGGGGAGGGTCAGCCCCAGCATTTT. Its protein product is CASSASGEGQPQHF.

The V and J genes are TRBV11-1 and TRBJ2-1; 7 nucleotides agree with TRBD2. Per the germline V gene, CDR1 is SGHAT and CDR2 is FQDESV (reference sequence). V shed 5 bases, J shed 8 bases, and the junction held 9 bases outside the gene matches. There are 14 residues in the CDR3. CDR3 sequence: CASSRGGPPHEQFF. The DNA of the CDR3 is TGTGCCAGCAGCCGGGGAGGGCCCCCCCATGAGCAGTTCTTC.

This clonotype was found many times. The chain couples TRBV6-2 or TRBV6-3 to TRBJ1-5; TRBD1 aligns across 7 bases. The CDR3 loop spans 15 amino acids. Germline V gene data show CDR1 as MNHEY and CDR2 as SVGEGT. Trimming took 6 bases from V and 3 from J; bases not matched to a gene: 8. The CDR3 protein is CASSSLDRDNQPQHF. The CDR3 DNA follows: TGTGCCAGCAGCAGCCTTGACAGGGACAATCAGCCCCAGCATTTT.

This clonotype was recorded at least ten times. The V and J genes are TRBV11-2 and TRBJ2-5, with TRBD1 matching over 9 bases. Losses at the gene ends were 11 bases for V and 4 bases for J; bases not matched to a gene: 14. The CDR3 runs 15 residues. CDR1 is SGHAT, CDR2 FQNNGV, per germline. CDR3 bases: TGTGCCGTCCAGGTGGGGACAGGGAGGAGAGAGACCCAGTACTTC. It encodes CAVQVGTGRRETQYF. The whole variable domain, remainder taken from reference TRBV11-2 and TRBJ2-5, is EAGVAQSPRYKIIEKRQSVAFWCNPISGHATLYWYQQILGQGPKLLIQFQNNGVVDDSQLPKDRFSAERLKGVDSTLKIQPAKLEDSAVYLCAVQVGTGRRETQYFGPGTRLLVL.

This clonotype was found many times. The chain carries TRBV29-1 and TRBJ2-1, with 11 nucleotides matching TRBD2. V dropped 7 bases and J dropped 3; count of bases not matched to a gene: 5. Looked up from germline, CDR1 is SQVTM and CDR2 is ANQGSEA. The CDR3 loop spans 14 amino acids. Here the CDR3 DNA reads TGCAGCGGGGTTAGCGGGAGGGACTACAATGAGCAGTTCTTC. It is translated as CSGVSGRDYNEQFF.

This clonotype was counted at least ten times. CDR3 DNA: TGCGCCAGCAGCGACTGGACTAGCGGGACCTACAATGAGCAGTTCTTC. Its translation: CASSDWTSGTYNEQFF. The chain links TRBV5-1 to TRBJ2-1; the match to TRBD2 covers 12 bases. CDR3 length: 16 amino acids. The germline V gene encodes CDR1 SGHRS and CDR2 YFSETQ. The junction had 4 bases not matched to a gene; V was cut back by 4 bases and J by 2 bases.

This clonotype showed up many times. The chain couples TRBV5-1 to TRBJ1-1, with D possibly being TRBD1 (6 bases). Deletions cut 1 base from V and 2 bases from J, with 12 bases between. Germline CDR1 reads SGHRS; CDR2 reads YFSETQ. The CDR3 is made up of 15 amino acids. CDR3 DNA: TGCGCCAGCAGCTTGCGGTCGACAGGCAACACTGAAGCTTTCTTT. Its protein product is CASSLRSTGNTEAFF. The full variable domain, in which reference TRBV5-1 and TRBJ1-1 provide the parts outside the CDR3, is KAGVTQTPRYLIKTRGQQVTLSCSPISGHRSVSWYQQTPGQGLQFLFEYFSETQRNKGNFPGRFSGRQFSNSRSEMNVSTLELGDSALYLCASSLRSTGNTEAFFGQGTRLTVV.

This clonotype was counted many times. The chain recombines TRBV18 with TRBJ2-3; 9 nucleotides agree with TRBD2. The CDR3 runs 15 residues. The J segment lost 1 base and the V segment lost 3 bases, leaving 2 bases of the junction unmatched. Germline V gives CDR1 KGHSH, CDR2 LQKENI. The chain's CDR3 is CASSPRTSGTDTQYF. The DNA for the CDR3 is TGTGCCAGCTCACCTCGGACTAGCGGCACAGATACGCAGTATTTT.

This clonotype has ten or more counts. The chain is built from TRBV12-3 or TRBV12-4 and TRBJ2-1; possible D gene TRBD2, 6 bases. This CDR3 spans 15 amino acids. The V and J ends lost 4 bases and 2 bases respectively, with 12 bases between them. For the CDR3, the DNA is TGTGCCAGCAGTTCCGACGGGAGCCCCTACAATGAGCAGTTCTTC. It specifies CASSSDGSPYNEQFF.

With regard to this clonotype: This may arise from a read error, as a much more abundant clone is one base away. This chain connects TRBV18 to TRBJ2-7; possibly TRBD1 for D (6 bases). The CDR3 sequence is 15 residues long. Per the germline V gene, CDR1 is KGHSH and CDR2 is LQKENI. CDR3 residues: CASSREGVSSYEPYF. The CDR3 DNA reads as TGTGCCAGCTCACGAGAGGGGGTAAGCTCCTACGAGCCGTACTTC. Full variable domain (missing parts from reference TRBV18 and TRBJ2-7): NAGVMQNPRHLVRRRGQEARLRCSPMKGHSHVYWYRQLPEEGLKFMVYLQKENIIDESGMPKERFSAEFPKEGPSILRIQQVVRGDSAAYFCASSREGVSSYEPYFGPGTRLTVT.

This clonotype was seen many times. This rearrangement joins TRBV6-1 to TRBJ1-2; tentatively, D is TRBD1 (5 bases). Trimming removed 8 bases from V and 2 bases from J, with 9 bases in between. The CDR3 covers 12 residues. Germline V gene sequence: CDR1 MNHNS, CDR2 SASEGT. The CDR3 is CASSGLNYGYTF. CDR3 DNA sequence: TGTGCCAGCTCAGGGTTGAACTATGGCTACACCTTC.

This clonotype was counted ten times or more. This rearrangement joins TRBV11-2 to TRBJ2-2, with D tentatively TRBD1 or TRBD2 (6 bases each). This CDR3 has 15 amino acids. The ends were cut back, 6 bases at V and 5 bases at J, with 16 bases in the middle. CDR1 and CDR2 from the germline V gene are SGHAT and FQNNGV. The CDR3 DNA is TGTGCCAGCAGGAGACTAGGGGGGCGAACCGGGGAGCTGTTTTTT. Translation gives CASRRLGGRTGELFF.

The chain uses TRBV12-5 and TRBJ2-3, with TRBD2 as a possible D gene (5 bases). The CDR3 spans 14 residues. Germline V gene lookup returns CDR1 LGHNT and CDR2 FRNRAP. The V end was cut by 7 bases, the J end by 2 bases, with 13 bases between. CDR3 DNA: TGTGCTAGTGCCTACGGGGTAATCACAGATACGCAGTATTTT. This codes for CASAYGVITDTQYF.